This T cell receptor beta chain was identified during a study of cytomegalovirus exposure and HLA in healthy donors. On the study more broadly: Approximately 180 million T cells yielded around 100 million unique TCR beta sequences, as an earlier analysis found. Study results and limitations: Immune exposure information available was restricted to CMV serostatus.

Germline CDR1 reads MNHNY; CDR2 reads SVGAGI (reference sequence). Trimming left V 10 bases short and J 3 bases short, with 16 bases between. This CDR3 spans 13 amino acids. With 60 Vbeta and 13 Jbeta primers, the PCR was carried out. Data came from immunoSEQ multiplex PCR; TCRdb stores just in-frame clones and leaves some out. The sample has 95,000 to 100,000 clones, more than 70% seen once. Points on this clone: Its target is unknown.

This TCR came from a man between 25 and 39 years old in good health and CMV-seronegative. The sequenced material came from PBMCs. The V call is TRBV6-6, the J call TRBJ2-7, with D perhaps matching TRBD1 (8 bases). In DNA form, the CDR3 reads TGTGCCATCACAGGGGGGGATGGCTACGAGCAGTACTTC. Translation: CAITGGDGYEQYF.